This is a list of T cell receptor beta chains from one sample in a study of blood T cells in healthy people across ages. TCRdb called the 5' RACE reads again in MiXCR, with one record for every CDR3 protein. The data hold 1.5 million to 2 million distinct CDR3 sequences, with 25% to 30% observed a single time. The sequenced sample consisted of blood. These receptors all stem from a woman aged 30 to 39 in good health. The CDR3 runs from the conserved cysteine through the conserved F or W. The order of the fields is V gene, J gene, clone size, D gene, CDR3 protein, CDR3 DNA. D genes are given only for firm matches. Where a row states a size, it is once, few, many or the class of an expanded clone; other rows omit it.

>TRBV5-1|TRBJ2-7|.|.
CASSFQSKQYF
TGCGCCAGCAGTTTCCAATCGAAGCAGTACTTC
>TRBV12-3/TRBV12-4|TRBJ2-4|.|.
CASSSLRMVWDF
TGTGCCAGCAGTTCCCTCAGGATGGTCTGGGACTTC
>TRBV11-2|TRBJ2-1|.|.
CASSFPGRDGNEQFF
TGTGCCAGCAGCTTCCCAGGGCGGGACGGCAATGAGCAGTTCTTC
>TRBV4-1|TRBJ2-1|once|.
CASSQVTAGLVLSEQFF
TGCGCCAGCAGCCAAGTAACGGCGGGACTGGTGCTCAGTGAGCAGTTCTTC
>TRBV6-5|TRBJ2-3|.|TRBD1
CASSYGTGPRNTQYF
TGTGCCAGCAGTTACGGGACAGGGCCTCGGAATACGCAGTATTTT
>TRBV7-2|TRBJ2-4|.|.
CASSRFTGEGGKNIQYF
TGTGCCAGCAGCCGATTTACAGGGGAGGGAGGCAAAAACATTCAGTACTTC
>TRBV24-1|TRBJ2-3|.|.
CATSDLSRLGTDTQYF
TGTGCCACCAGTGATTTAAGCCGTTTGGGCACAGATACGCAGTATTTT
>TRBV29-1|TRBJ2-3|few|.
CSVENLDTQYF
TGCAGCGTTGAAAATCTAGATACGCAGTATTTT
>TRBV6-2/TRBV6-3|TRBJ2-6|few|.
CASSYRLDSKYSSGANVLTF
TGTGCCAGCAGTTATCGCCTGGACAGCAAATATAGCTCTGGGGCCAACGTCCTGACTTTC
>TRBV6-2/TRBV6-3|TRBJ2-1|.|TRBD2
CASSGLADEQFF
TGTGCCAGCAGTGGACTAGCCGATGAGCAGTTCTTC
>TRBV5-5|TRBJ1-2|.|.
CASSLAGRGRVHGYTF
TGTGCCAGCAGCTTGGCCGGCCGGGGGCGGGTCCATGGCTACACCTTC
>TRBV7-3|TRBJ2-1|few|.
CASSLGLWSDEQFF
TGTGCCAGCAGCTTAGGTCTGTGGAGCGATGAGCAGTTCTTC
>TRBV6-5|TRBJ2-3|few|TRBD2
CASSTGLASTDTQYF
TGTGCCAGCAGTACGGGACTAGCGAGCACAGATACGCAGTATTTT
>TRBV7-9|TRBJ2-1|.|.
CANSSAVGGLNEQFF
TGTGCCAACAGCTCGGCTGTGGGGGGGCTAAATGAGCAGTTCTTC
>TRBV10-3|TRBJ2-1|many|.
CANRGASGLQFF
TGTGCCAACCGGGGGGCAAGCGGACTTCAGTTCTTC
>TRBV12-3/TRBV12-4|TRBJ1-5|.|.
CASTADSPYQPQHF
TGTGCCAGCACCGCGGACAGCCCCTATCAGCCCCAGCATTTT
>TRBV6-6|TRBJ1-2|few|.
CASSYYQGGNYGYTF
TGTGCCAGCAGTTATTATCAGGGAGGCAACTATGGCTACACCTTC
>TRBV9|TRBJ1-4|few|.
CASSGPNNRVLSNEKLFF
TGTGCCAGCAGCGGACCTAATAACAGGGTCTTGTCTAATGAAAAACTGTTTTTT
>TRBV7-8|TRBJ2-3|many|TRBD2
CASSLGGSGSTDTQYF
TGTGCCAGCAGCTTAGGGGGTAGCGGGAGCACAGATACGCAGTATTTT
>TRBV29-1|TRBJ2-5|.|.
CSVAGAGEQYF
TGCAGCGTTGCAGGGGCTGGGGAGCAGTACTTC
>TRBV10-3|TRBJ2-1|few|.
CAIRGPGQAEGGDEQFF
TGTGCCATCAGGGGCCCCGGACAAGCGGAAGGGGGGGATGAGCAGTTCTTC
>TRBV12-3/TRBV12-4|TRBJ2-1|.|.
CASSLKGKEQFF
TGTGCCAGCAGTTTAAAGGGAAAAGAGCAGTTCTTC
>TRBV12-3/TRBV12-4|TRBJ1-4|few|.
CASTIGGGGSEKLFF
TGTGCCAGCACCATCGGCGGGGGGGGCAGCGAAAAACTGTTTTTT
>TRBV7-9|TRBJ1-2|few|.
CASSLEPVNYDYTF
TGTGCCAGCAGCTTAGAACCAGTAAACTATGACTACACCTTC
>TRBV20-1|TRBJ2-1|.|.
CSAREVGLSEFF
TGCAGTGCTAGAGAGGTGGGCCTAAGTGAGTTCTTC
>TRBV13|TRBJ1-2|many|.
CASSRTSSTANYGYTF
TGTGCCAGCAGCCGCACCTCGTCGACAGCTAACTATGGCTACACCTTC
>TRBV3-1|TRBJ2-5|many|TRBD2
CASSQGGGDGETQYF
TGTGCCAGCAGCCAAGGCGGGGGGGACGGGGAGACCCAGTACTTC
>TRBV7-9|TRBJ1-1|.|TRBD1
CASSPTGGGVNTEAFF
TGTGCCAGCAGCCCGACAGGGGGCGGCGTGAACACTGAAGCTTTCTTT
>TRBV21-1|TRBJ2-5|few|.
CASSKGGEDRQETQYF
TGTGCCAGCAGCAAAGGGGGAGAGGACAGACAAGAGACCCAGTACTTC
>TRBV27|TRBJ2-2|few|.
CASSLAPYTGELFF
TGTGCCAGCAGTTTAGCGCCTTACACCGGGGAGCTGTTTTTT
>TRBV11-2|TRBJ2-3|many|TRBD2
CASSSIAGGHSTDTQYF
TGTGCCAGCAGCTCCATAGCGGGGGGCCACTCCACAGATACGCAGTATTTT
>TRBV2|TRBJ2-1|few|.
CASSVQLIEQFF
TGTGCCAGCAGTGTCCAACTCATCGAGCAGTTCTTC
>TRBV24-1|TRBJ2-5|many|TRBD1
CATSDSGQGETQYF
TGTGCCACCAGTGACTCAGGACAGGGGGAGACCCAGTACTTC
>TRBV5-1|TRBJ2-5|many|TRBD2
CASSSLAGAGETQYF
TGCGCCAGCAGCAGTCTAGCGGGAGCCGGAGAGACCCAGTACTTC
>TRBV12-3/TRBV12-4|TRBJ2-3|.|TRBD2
CASRGTSYEDTQYF
TGTGCCAGCAGGGGGACTAGTTATGAAGATACGCAGTATTTT
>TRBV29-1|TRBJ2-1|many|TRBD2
CSVLTSGDEQFF
TGCAGCGTTCTGACTAGCGGTGATGAGCAGTTCTTC
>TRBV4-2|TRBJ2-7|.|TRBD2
CASSQQAETSGGKSYEQYF
TGTGCCAGCAGCCAACAGGCCGAGACTAGCGGGGGTAAGTCCTACGAGCAGTACTTC
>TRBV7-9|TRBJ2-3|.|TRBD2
CASSGSAEREPTDTQYF
TGTGCCAGCAGCGGGTCGGCGGAGCGGGAGCCCACAGATACGCAGTATTTT
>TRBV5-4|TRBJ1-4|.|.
CASSFGTDYEKLFF
TGTGCCAGCAGCTTCGGGACGGATTATGAAAAACTGTTTTTT
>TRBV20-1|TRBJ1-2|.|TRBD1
CSANSGGGTGKGYTF
TGCAGTGCTAACTCGGGCGGGGGGACAGGGAAGGGCTACACCTTC
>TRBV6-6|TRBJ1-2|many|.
CASSYSEVGYTF
TGTGCCAGCAGTTACTCGGAGGTTGGCTACACCTTC
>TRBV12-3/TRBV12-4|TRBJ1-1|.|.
CASSFMSTEAFF
TGTGCCAGCAGTTTTATGAGCACTGAAGCTTTCTTT
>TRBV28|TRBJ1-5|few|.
CASSQPQGSNQPQHF
TGTGCCAGCAGTCAACCCCAGGGGAGCAATCAGCCCCAGCATTTT
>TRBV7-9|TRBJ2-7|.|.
CASSPDQTYEQYF
TGTGCCAGCAGCCCAGACCAGACCTACGAGCAGTACTTC
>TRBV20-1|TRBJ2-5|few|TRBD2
CSARDSGGSETQYF
TGCAGTGCTAGAGATTCGGGGGGTTCAGAGACCCAGTACTTC